One sample yielded the 31 T cell receptor beta chains listed below, sequenced in a study of sequential checkpoint blockade in melanoma. The assay was immunoSEQ multiplex PCR, and TCRdb's table has in-frame clones only and misses some. The sample has about 20,000 clones; about two thirds are singletons. Stated treatment: randomized to nivolumab then ipilimumab (arm A) or the reverse (arm B). The input for sequencing was CD8+ T cells sorted from blood (inferred from file names), taken from a patient given nivolumab and ipilimumab in sequence. Every receptor here comes from a human donor with melanoma.

As to this clone: This likely stems from a read error, as it lies one base from a far larger clone. The chain uses TRBV10-3 and TRBJ1-4; unclear D gene. The CDR3 spans 15 residues. Germline CDR1 is ENHRY and CDR2 is SYGVKD. V lost 5 bases and J 0 bases, leaving 10 bases between the germline ends. The CDR3 sequence is CAISYEGATNEKLFF. CDR3 sequence (DNA): TGTGCCATCAGTTACGAGGGCGCAACTAATGAAAAACTGTTTTTT.

The V call is TRBV4-1, the J call TRBJ2-7, with D possibly being TRBD1 (6 bases). CDR1 MGHRA and CDR2 YSYEKL come from the germline V gene. Trimming pared 4 bases from V and 3 bases from J, leaving 28 bases between. The length of the CDR3 is 19 residues. The CDR3 sequence: CASSPGGGIHGTLNYEQYF. In DNA, the CDR3 is TGCGCCAGCAGCCCCGGAGGAGGTATTCACGGGACACTTAACTACGAGCAGTACTTC.

This clone has a single count. The rearrangement uses TRBV19 and TRBJ1-4; D uncertain. The CDR3 consists of 14 residues. Trimming removed 6 bases at V and 6 bases at J, with 14 bases between. CDR1 is LNHDA, CDR2 SQIVND, per germline (reference sequence). The CDR3 sequence: CASSRSFGDEKLFF. For the CDR3, the DNA is TGTGCCAGTAGCCGATCCTTCGGGGATGAAAAACTGTTTTTT. The full variable domain, rest sourced from reference TRBV19 and TRBJ1-4, is DGGITQSPKYLFRKEGQNVTLSCEQNLNHDAMYWYRQDPGQGLRLIYYSQIVNDFQKGDIAEGYSVSREKKESFPLTVTSAQKNPTAFYLCASSRSFGDEKLFFGSGTQLSVL.

Of note for this clone: Since a far larger clone is one base different, this is likely a read error. The gene calls are TRBV5-3 and TRBJ2-7, with a tentative D call TRBD2 (5 bases). TRBV5-3 is identified as an open reading frame with a role that is uncertain. V lost 1 base, J lost 0 bases, and 11 bases lay in between. The CDR3 totals 15 residues. CDR3 nucleotide sequence: TGTGCCAGAAGCTTGAGGACTCCCCGCTCCTACGAGCAGTACTTC. Protein: CARSLRTPRSYEQYF.

V is TRBV2 and J is TRBJ2-3; D not resolved. The V end was cut by 10 bases, the J end by 0 bases, with 17 bases between. Germline CDR1 and CDR2: SNHLY and FYNNEI. This CDR3 has 15 residues. The CDR3 DNA reads as TGTGCCAACCTGAACTCGGAGAAAAGCACAGATACGCAGTATTTT. It codes for CANLNSEKSTDTQYF.

The chain combines TRBV27 with TRBJ2-7, with a possible D match to TRBD1 (6 bases). The CDR3 is 14 residues long. From germline, CDR1 is MNHEY and CDR2 SMNVEV (reference sequence). V lost 6 bases to trimming and J lost 3 bases, with 15 bases between them. The CDR3 region has the DNA TGTGCCAGCAGCCCCCAGGGACATTACTACGAGCAGTACTTC. It specifies CASSPQGHYYEQYF.

CDR3 bases: TGTGCCAGCAGCTATGAAACCCTACTAGCGGGAGCGCGGGTGCAGTACTTC. This sequence encodes CASSYETLLAGARVQYF. The chain carries TRBV7-9 and TRBJ2-7; 11 bases are a match to TRBD2. Germline V gives CDR1 SEHNR, CDR2 FQNEAQ (reference sequence). V trimming: 4 bases; J trimming: 9 bases; junction bases outside the gene matches: 17. CDR3 length: 17 residues.

V usage is TRBV28 and J usage is TRBJ2-7, with 10 nucleotides matching TRBD2. The CDR3 consists of 14 residues. Germline V gene sequence: CDR1 MDHEN, CDR2 SYDVKM. The trim removed 2 bases at V and 4 bases at J, leaving 2 bases unmatched. The DNA for the CDR3 is TGTGCCAGCAGTTTAGATAGCGGGAGGTACGAGCAGTACTTC. Amino acid sequence: CASSLDSGRYEQYF. Filled out from reference TRBV28 and TRBJ2-7, the complete variable domain reads DVKVTQSSRYLVKRTGEKVFLECVQDMDHENMFWYRQDPGLGLRLIYFSYDVKMKEKGDIPEGYSVSREKKERFSLILESASTNQTSMYLCASSLDSGRYEQYFGPGTRLTVT.

The V gene is TRBV7-8, the J gene TRBJ1-6; 9 nucleotides line up with TRBD1. This CDR3 has 15 amino acids. Trimming removed 6 bases from V and 9 bases from J; junction bases left unmatched: 9. The germline gives CDR1 SGHVS, CDR2 FQNEAQ. This chain's CDR3 is CASSSTGTGSSPLHF. The CDR3 DNA follows: TGTGCCAGCAGTTCCACCGGGACAGGGAGTTCACCCCTCCACTTT.

V usage is TRBV27 and J usage is TRBJ1-4, with 7 positions matching TRBD1. The germline CDR1 and CDR2 sequences are MNHEY and SMNVEV (reference sequence). This CDR3 contains 14 residues. V shed 3 bases, J shed 8 bases, and the junction held 6 bases outside the gene matches. CDR3 region: CASSLRQGGEKLFF. The CDR3 DNA follows: TGTGCCAGCAGTTTGAGACAGGGAGGCGAAAAACTGTTTTTT.

V is TRBV7-9 and J is TRBJ2-7; TRBD1 matches 8 bases. Germline-derived CDR1 and CDR2 are SEHNR and FQNEAQ (reference sequence). The CDR3 extends over 13 amino acids. The J segment lost 4 bases and the V segment lost 4 bases, leaving 3 bases of the junction unmatched. CDR3: CASSSQGEYEQYF. For the CDR3, the DNA is TGTGCCAGCAGCTCACAGGGGGAATACGAGCAGTACTTC.

The chain employs TRBV27 and TRBJ1-1; 11 bases are a match to TRBD1. Trimming at V came to 9 bases and at J to 4 bases, leaving 4 bases not matched to a gene. This CDR3 is 13 amino acids long. Per the germline V gene, CDR1 is MNHEY and CDR2 is SMNVEV (reference sequence). CDR3 DNA sequence: TGTGCCAGTTCGGACAGGGGGCCCACTGAAGCTTTCTTT. Residues: CASSDRGPTEAFF.

In its sample, this clone is medium-sized. The J gene is TRBJ1-2, the V gene TRBV7-9, with D unresolved. The CDR3 extends over 14 amino acids. The germline gives CDR1 SEHNR, CDR2 FQNEAQ (reference sequence). V gave up 1 base and J gave up 5 bases, with 11 bases separating them. As DNA, the CDR3 is TGTGCCAGCAGCTTAGTTGCGGGAACGTATGGCTACACCTTC. This translates into CASSLVAGTYGYTF.

This sequence joins TRBV9 and TRBJ2-7; 11 positions match TRBD1. The J segment lost 6 bases and the V segment lost 4 bases, leaving 6 bases of the junction unmatched. The CDR3 contains 14 residues. The germline gives CDR1 SGDLS, CDR2 YYNGEE. DNA for the CDR3: TGTGCCAGCAGCATCCTCGGGACAGGGGGCGAGCAGTACTTC. Translating it yields CASSILGTGGEQYF.

Only a few counts were recorded for this clone. The gene calls are TRBV7-9 and TRBJ1-2, with D possibly TRBD1 on 5 matching bases. CDR3 size: 12 residues. The V gene lost 3 bases and the J gene lost 6 bases, with 8 bases spanning the gap. Germline V CDR1 and CDR2: SEHNR, FQNEAQ (reference sequence). The CDR3 nucleotides read TGTGCCAGCAGCTTGTTAGGGGATGGCTACACCTTC. Amino acids: CASSLLGDGYTF. The full variable domain, in which reference TRBV7-9 and TRBJ1-2 provide the parts outside the CDR3, is DTGVSQNPRHKITKRGQNVTFRCDPISEHNRLYWYRQTLGQGPEFLTYFQNEAQLEKSRLLSDRFSAERPKGSFSTLEIQRTEQGDSAMYLCASSLLGDGYTFGSGTRLTVV.

The gene calls are TRBV4-1 and TRBJ1-3; D might be TRBD1 (5 bases). The CDR3 consists of 16 residues. Deletions cut 5 bases from V and 0 bases from J, with 14 bases between. Looked up from germline, CDR1 is MGHRA and CDR2 is YSYEKL. The CDR3 here is CASSLIGQGSGNTIYF. In nucleotides, the CDR3 is TGCGCCAGCAGCTTGATAGGCCAGGGCTCTGGAAACACCATATATTTT.

A single count supports this clone. The gene calls are TRBV9 and TRBJ1-1; 9 nucleotides line up with TRBD1. This CDR3 contains 20 residues. V lost 1 base and J lost 3; bases outside the gene matches: 19. The germline V gene has CDR1 SGDLS and CDR2 YYNGEE. The CDR3 loop is CASSVLDTPDRGVVDTEAFF. The CDR3 region has the DNA TGTGCCAGCAGCGTACTAGACACCCCAGACAGGGGGGTAGTTGACACTGAAGCTTTCTTT.

The chain has TRBV9 and TRBJ2-7, with 8 bases matching TRBD2. The CDR3 extends over 15 amino acids. The V and J ends lost 3 bases and 2 bases, in that order; junction bases with no gene match: 7. Germline CDR1 is SGDLS and CDR2 is YYNGEE. CDR3 region: CASSAVAGPAYEQYF. Here the CDR3 DNA reads TGTGCCAGCAGCGCCGTAGCGGGGCCGGCCTACGAGCAGTACTTC.

This chain uses TRBV9 with TRBJ2-7; TRBD2 matches 12 bases. Germline V gene data show CDR1 as SGDLS and CDR2 as YYNGEE. The junction had 5 bases not matched to a gene; V was cut back by 3 bases and J by 4 bases. This CDR3 has 15 residues. CDR3: CASSATSGSRYEQYF. The DNA for the CDR3 is TGTGCCAGCAGCGCGACTAGCGGGAGTAGGTACGAGCAGTACTTC.

This clone was counted only a few times. This chain joins TRBV7-9 and TRBJ1-1; TRBD1 might be the D (6 bases). The CDR3 runs 14 residues. Trimming cost V 6 bases and J 0 bases, with 11 bases left between them. Germline CDR1 and CDR2: SEHNR and FQNEAQ (reference sequence). The CDR3 DNA reads TGTGCCAGCAGGCCAGGGGCCATGAACACTGAAGCTTTCTTT. This codes for CASRPGAMNTEAFF.

The chain has TRBV29-1 and TRBJ1-2; D is undetermined. Per the germline V gene, CDR1 is SQVTM and CDR2 is ANQGSEA. V lost 3 bases and J 5 bases, leaving 4 bases between the germline ends. The CDR3 is 10 amino acids. This CDR3 is CSVDLYGYTF. CDR3 coding DNA: TGCAGCGTTGACCTATATGGCTACACCTTC.

The chain combines TRBV6-5 with TRBJ1-1, with TRBD1 matching 10 bases. This CDR3 spans 14 amino acids. Germline CDR1 is MNHEY and CDR2 is SVGAGI. This CDR3 is CVAWRTGGNTEAFF. CDR3 nucleotide sequence: TGTGTTGCGTGGCGGACAGGGGGGAACACTGAAGCTTTCTTT.

In its sample, this clone was seen once. This chain joins TRBV6-5 and TRBJ1-2, with D perhaps TRBD1 (5 bases). V lost 6 bases and J lost 2, with 10 bases in between. This CDR3 spans 13 amino acids. In germline, CDR1 is MNHEY, CDR2 SVGAGI. The CDR3 loop is CASRPDRNYGYTF. CDR3 sequence (DNA): TGTGCCAGCAGGCCAGACAGAAACTATGGCTACACCTTC.

The chain joins TRBV2 to TRBJ1-4; D possibly corresponds to TRBD1 (5 bases). Germline V gene data show CDR1 as SNHLY and CDR2 as FYNNEI. The CDR3 has 14 amino acids. V dropped 3 bases and J dropped 7 bases, with 12 bases sitting between them. CDR3 amino acids: CASSEGRASEKLFF. CDR3 nucleotides: TGTGCCAGCAGTGAGGGCAGGGCGAGTGAAAAACTGTTTTTT.

The chain links TRBV7-9 to TRBJ2-7; D call uncertain. The CDR3 sequence is 14 residues long. V dropped 0 bases and J dropped 6 bases, with 12 bases sitting between them. Germline CDR1 is SEHNR and CDR2 is FQNEAQ (reference sequence). The chain's CDR3 is CASSLATASGEQYF. The CDR3 DNA is TGTGCCAGCAGCTTAGCCACAGCCTCCGGCGAGCAGTACTTC.

This clone was picked up a small number of times. The chain combines TRBV4-1 with TRBJ1-1; 10 bases map to TRBD1. Germline V gene lookup returns CDR1 MGHRA and CDR2 YSYEKL. The CDR3 has 18 residues. V lost 5 bases, J lost 0 bases, and 12 bases stayed unmatched. DNA for the CDR3: TGCGCCAGCAGCACCCTCGGGACAGGGGACGTCATGAACACTGAAGCTTTCTTT. Translated, it gives CASSTLGTGDVMNTEAFF.

The V and J genes are TRBV18 and TRBJ2-3, with D perhaps TRBD2 (6 bases). There are 19 residues in the CDR3. Germline CDR1 is KGHSH and CDR2 is LQKENI. The V end was cut by 1 base, the J end by 1 base, with 21 bases between. Written as DNA, the CDR3 is TGTGCCAGCTCACCACTTTCCGCGGGAATTGAGGACGGCACAGATACGCAGTATTTT. The encoded protein is CASSPLSAGIEDGTDTQYF.

The chain couples TRBV5-4 to TRBJ1-1; D might be TRBD1 (5 bases). Per the germline V gene, CDR1 is SGHNT and CDR2 is YYREEE (reference sequence). Trimming shortened V by 0 bases and J by 8 bases, and 14 bases separated the two germline ends. The CDR3 is 14 residues long. CDR3 region: CASSLGRSNREAFF. In DNA form, the CDR3 reads TGTGCCAGCAGCTTGGGTAGGAGTAACAGGGAAGCTTTCTTT.

This clone appeared a few times. This chain connects TRBV6-4 to TRBJ1-2; possibly TRBD1 for D (5 bases). V lost 5 bases and J 5 bases, leaving 21 bases between the germline ends. The CDR3 loop spans 16 amino acids. Germline lookup yields CDR1 MRHNA and CDR2 SNTAGT. The CDR3 bases are TGTGCCAGCAGTTTAATTGACCCGGGGGGTGTTTATGGCTACACCTTC. It specifies CASSLIDPGGVYGYTF.

The chain carries TRBV4-1 and TRBJ2-7, with TRBD1 identical over 8 bases. The CDR3 sequence is 16 residues long. With V trimmed by 1 base and J by 2 bases, 7 bases remained unmatched. Germline-derived CDR1 and CDR2 are MGHRA and YSYEKL. The CDR3 is CASSQGAGTGAYEQYF. The CDR3 DNA follows: TGCGCCAGCAGCCAAGGCGCCGGGACAGGAGCCTACGAGCAGTACTTC.

This clone appeared a single time. V usage is TRBV19 and J usage is TRBJ2-5; unclear D gene. The closer fit of TRBJ2-7 to the DNA end suggests the J call may be wrong. Germline V CDR1 and CDR2: LNHDA, SQIVND (reference sequence). This CDR3 contains 15 residues. The CDR3, as DNA: TGTGCCAGTAGTCAGCCCGTCGCAGGCCTTTACGAGCAGTACTTC. Its protein product is CASSQPVAGLYEQYF.